One and the same sample provided the 14 T cell receptor beta chains below, sequenced in a study of shared clonotypes between healthy human individuals. Libraries were prepared by immunoSEQ multiplex PCR; TCRdb keeps only in-frame clonotypes and omits some of them. This sample has hundreds of thousands of clones, with 73% found just once. Sequencing was done on a sample of memory CD4+ T cells sorted from blood. Specified subset: CD45RA-negative fraction. These receptor sequences come from a woman in her twenties or thirties in good health.

This clone has more than one count but fewer than ten. This chain joins TRBV7-3 and TRBJ1-2; D perhaps matches TRBD1 (5 bases). The V gene's germline CDR1 is SGHTA and CDR2 FQGTGA. The CDR3 consists of 15 residues. V lost 5 bases, J lost 6 bases, and 19 bases lay in between. The CDR3 sequence is CASSPYQVGRDGYTF. CDR3 nucleotide sequence: TGTGCCAGCAGCCCCTATCAAGTGGGCAGGGATGGCTACACCTTC.

The rearrangement joins TRBV4-1 to TRBJ2-1; 7 bases agree with TRBD2. This CDR3 comprises 15 residues. Germline V gene lookup returns CDR1 MGHRA and CDR2 YSYEKL. Trimming took 1 base from V and 11 from J; bases not matched to a gene: 11. CDR3 protein: CASSQVTSATKKQFF. The CDR3 DNA follows: TGCGCCAGCAGCCAAGTAACTAGCGCTACAAAGAAGCAGTTCTTC.

This clone is medium-sized. The DNA for the CDR3 is TGTGCCAGCAGCCCCGAGTATAGCAATCAGCCCCAGCATTTT. This sequence encodes CASSPEYSNQPQHF. The chain combines TRBV6-1 with TRBJ1-5, with no clear D. Trimming stripped 6 bases from V and 0 bases from J, with 9 bases between. CDR1 MNHNS and CDR2 SASEGT come from the germline V gene. This CDR3 is built from 14 residues.

The chain combines TRBV5-4 with TRBJ1-1; tentatively, D is TRBD1 (5 bases). V was trimmed by 0 bases and J by 1 base, leaving 7 bases between them. This CDR3 is built from 14 residues. From germline, CDR1 is SGHNT and CDR2 YYREEE (reference sequence). The CDR3 loop is CASSLGQSNTEAFF. CDR3 DNA: TGTGCCAGCAGCTTGGGACAGTCGAACACTGAAGCTTTCTTT.

Ten or more counts support this clone. The chain is built from TRBV28 and TRBJ2-1; D call uncertain. Germline-derived CDR1 and CDR2 are MDHEN and SYDVKM. V lost 8 bases and J 4 bases, leaving 24 bases between the germline ends. The CDR3 covers 17 residues. Here the CDR3 reads CASSPSWRLSAYNEQFF. The CDR3 DNA reads as TGTGCCAGCTCTCCTAGTTGGCGGCTTTCGGCTTACAATGAGCAGTTCTTC. Filled out from reference TRBV28 and TRBJ2-1, the complete variable domain reads DVKVTQSSRYLVKRTGEKVFLECVQDMDHENMFWYRQDPGLGLRLIYFSYDVKMKEKGDIPEGYSVSREKKERFSLILESASTNQTSMYLCASSPSWRLSAYNEQFFGPGTRLTVL.

The chain links TRBV6-6 to TRBJ1-3, with TRBD1 as a possible D gene (5 bases). Germline V gene data show CDR1 as MNHNY and CDR2 as SVGAGI (reference sequence). V lost 6 bases and J 0 bases, leaving 15 bases between the germline ends. CDR3 length: 16 amino acids. The CDR3 sequence is CASSTRGESSGNTIYF. The CDR3 DNA is TGTGCCAGCAGCACCCGAGGGGAGAGCTCTGGAAACACCATATATTTT.

The chain uses TRBV7-6 and TRBJ1-2; possibly TRBD1 for D (5 bases). V lost 3 bases and J lost 6, with 17 bases in between. Germline assignment: CDR1 SGHVS and CDR2 FNYEAQ. This CDR3 has 15 amino acids. The CDR3 sequence: CASSFFPGAKDGYTF. DNA of the CDR3: TGTGCCAGCAGCTTTTTTCCCGGGGCAAAAGATGGCTACACCTTC.

The rearrangement uses TRBV7-6 and TRBJ2-7; TRBD1 aligns across 8 bases. Unmatched junction bases numbered 8, after V lost 5 bases and J lost 5 bases. The CDR3 runs 14 residues. CDR1 and CDR2 (germline): SGHVS, FNYEAQ. The CDR3 region is CASSAGTGNNEQYF. The CDR3 DNA is TGTGCCAGCAGCGCCGGGACAGGTAATAACGAGCAGTACTTC.

Only a few counts were recorded for this clone. The sample has other DNA sequences that encode this CDR3 too. The V and J genes are TRBV18 and TRBJ1-2; 7 nucleotides align to TRBD1. V lost 4 bases and J lost 6; bases outside the gene matches: 8. This CDR3 has 14 amino acids. From germline, CDR1 is KGHSH and CDR2 LQKENI. For the CDR3, the DNA is TGTGCCAGCTCACGAAACAGGGGTGAGGATGGCTACACCTTC. As protein: CASSRNRGEDGYTF.

The CDR3 DNA reads TGCGCCAGCAGCCGAAGGACAGGCTCCTACAATGAGCAGTTCTTC. It is translated as CASSRRTGSYNEQFF. This chain links TRBV5-1 with TRBJ2-1; 7 positions agree with TRBD1. The CDR3 has 15 amino acids. Germline loops: CDR1 SGHRS, CDR2 YFSETQ. The ends lost 4 bases at V and 0 bases at J; junction bases unmatched: 4.

V and J are TRBV10-2 and TRBJ1-2; no reliable D call. Germline loops: CDR1 WSHSY, CDR2 SAAADI. This CDR3 is built from 14 residues. V lost 2 bases, J lost 2 bases, and 9 bases lay in between. The CDR3 nucleotides are TGCGCCAGCAGTGAGGTTGTGAGGAACTATGGCTACACCTTC. It is translated as CASSEVVRNYGYTF.

This chain links TRBV5-1 with TRBJ2-2; the match to TRBD2 covers 7 bases. CDR3 length equals 15 residues. Trimming at V came to 0 bases and at J to 5 bases, leaving 4 bases not matched to a gene. Germline CDR1 is SGHRS and CDR2 is YFSETQ. The CDR3 loop is CASSLGSGNTGELFF. CDR3 bases: TGCGCCAGCAGCTTGGGAAGCGGGAATACCGGGGAGCTGTTTTTT.

This clone was detected a few times. The chain employs TRBV7-9 and TRBJ1-5, with 7 bases that match TRBD1. V lost 0 bases, J lost 6 bases, and 2 bases stayed unmatched. The CDR3 is made up of 14 amino acids. The V gene's germline CDR1 is SEHNR and CDR2 FQNEAQ (reference sequence). CDR3 in DNA: TGTGCCAGCAGCTTAGCAGGGGGCGGTCAGCCCCAGCATTTT. Translated: CASSLAGGGQPQHF.

V is TRBV6-5 and J is TRBJ2-3, with a weak D call TRBD1 (5 bases). Germline V gives CDR1 MNHEY, CDR2 SVGAGI. The CDR3 length is 13 residues. The CDR3 is CPPRVVSTDTQYF. The CDR3 DNA sequence: TGTCCCCCCAGGGTCGTCTCCACAGATACGCAGTATTTT.